This T cell receptor beta chain derives from a study of blood T cell repertoires in COVID-19. About the study: The United States, Italy and Spain were the sources of the acute and convalescent COVID-19 samples. Sources were T cells, B-cell-depleted T cells, or PBMCs; the material itself was cDNA or gDNA.

The CDR3 spans 14 residues. Trimming removed 5 bases at V and 5 bases at J, with 10 bases between. Germline CDR1 MNHEY, CDR2 SMNVEV (reference sequence). In the authors' workflow: Estimation of nucleated cell counts relied on the amplification of reference gene primers. Libraries were prepared by immunoSEQ multiplex PCR; TCRdb keeps only in-frame clonotypes and omits some of them. Clonal size and the V and J genes are those of that table, whereas D and trimming came from the DNA. The sample has 60,000 to 85,000 clones, approximately 90% seen once. Patients in Seattle were enrolled during active infection, then followed longitudinally.

The TCR was taken from a woman aged 50 to 60 with COVID-19, enrolled during active disease. V is TRBV27 and J is TRBJ1-6, with TRBD1 as a possible D gene (6 bases). The sequenced material came from peripheral blood. The CDR3 loop is CASSTGQHNSPLHF. The CDR3 bases are TGTGCCAGCAGTACAGGACAGCATAATTCACCCCTCCACTTT.